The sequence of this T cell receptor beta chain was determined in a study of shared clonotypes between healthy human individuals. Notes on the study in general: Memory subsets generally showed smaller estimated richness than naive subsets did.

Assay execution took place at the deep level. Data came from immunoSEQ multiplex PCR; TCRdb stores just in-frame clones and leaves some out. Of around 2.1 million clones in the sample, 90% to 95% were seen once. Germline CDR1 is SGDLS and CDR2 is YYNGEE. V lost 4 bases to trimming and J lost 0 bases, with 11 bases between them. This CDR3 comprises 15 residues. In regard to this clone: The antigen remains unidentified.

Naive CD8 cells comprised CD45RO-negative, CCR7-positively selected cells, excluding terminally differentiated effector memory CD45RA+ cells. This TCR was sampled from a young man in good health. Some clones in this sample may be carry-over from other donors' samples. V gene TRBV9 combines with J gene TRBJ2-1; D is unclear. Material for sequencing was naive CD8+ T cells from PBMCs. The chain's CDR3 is CASSSTQSSYNEQFF. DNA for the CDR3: TGTGCCAGCAGCTCTACTCAAAGCTCCTACAATGAGCAGTTCTTC.